This TCR beta chain was documented in a study of shared T cell receptors in the human thymus. As regards this clone: At one end the junction does not follow the germline gene, possibly because of a read error.

CDR1 and CDR2 (germline): SGHRS, YFSETQ. This CDR3 spans 16 amino acids. Method: immunoSEQ multiplex PCR; TCRdb's copy keeps in-frame clones and lacks some. The data contain about 730,000 clones, around 85% of them singletons. This sample was also put to use in a study of human thymus T cells. Turning to that study: The donor group consisted of healthy Finnish infants who were having corrective surgery for congenital heart defects. Resections from corrective heart surgery supplied the thymus tissue. There appeared to be biased usage of V and J genes in thymic and blood repertoires. Related studies found that unrelated individuals share highly overlapping thymic repertoires.

The sequence was collected from a girl under two years old with a congenital heart defect. Sequenced: thymocytes. The V gene is TRBV5-1, the J gene TRBJ2-1; TRBD1 matches 7 bases. The CDR3 coding sequence is TGCGCCAGCAGGTTGGACAGGCCCTACTCCTACAATGAGCAGTTCTTC. Its translation is CASRLDRPYSYNEQFF.